This T cell receptor (beta chain) was recovered during a study of T cell clonotyping in hematopoietic cell transplantation. Study findings and constraints: Broader posttransplant TCR repertoire diversity was predicted by graft donor and pretransplant recipient Inverse Simpson Index values.

Libraries were prepared by immunoSEQ multiplex PCR; TCRdb keeps only in-frame clonotypes and omits some of them. Counted here are some 6,300 clones, more than 35% occurring once; the ten biggest clones make up around 20%. Samples: about 28 days before transplant, then days 30, 100 and 180 after. As to this clone: The antigen remains unidentified.

V was clipped by 4 bases and J by 9 bases, with 8 bases between them. CDR3 length equals 10 residues. Germline assignment: CDR1 SGDLS and CDR2 YYNGEE. The starting material was peripheral blood mononuclear cells, obtained 30 days after allogeneic stem cell transplant. The source of this sequence is a female patient aged 55-70 years who had an allogeneic stem cell transplant, so the T cells may come from the graft donor. Some clones in this sample may be carry-over from other donors' samples. This chain links TRBV9 with TRBJ2-7, with D tentatively TRBD1 (6 bases). CDR3 loop: CASSLGGQYF. Written as DNA, the CDR3 is TGTGCCAGCAGCTTAGGGGGGCAGTACTTC.